The T cell receptor beta chain described here comes from a study of molecular identifiers for immune sequencing clone quantification. Broader study findings: In naive cells, under 1% of molecules belonged to clones above 20 RNA copies, against over 98% in effector cells. Highly expanded clone sizes could be underestimated by identical TCR molecules that share a barcode.

About this clonotype: Its antigen is still unknown. A read error is possible here, since a much larger clone lies one base away.

TCRdb passed the PCR reads through MiXCR, listing each CDR3 protein once. Of roughly 300,000 distinct CDR3 sequences listed, roughly a quarter are singletons. CDR1 is SGHDT, CDR2 YYEEEE, per germline. The CDR3 contains 16 residues. Sorted naive CD8 T cells were those defined as CD8+CD4-CCR7+CD45RA+. The genes are TRBV5-6 and TRBJ1-4; D may be TRBD1 (6 bases). The receptor comes from a human donor in good health. Some libraries in this study had Jurkat cell RNA spiked in. The sequencing input was naive CD8+ T cells from blood, with Jurkat cell RNA spiked in. Subset in this sample: FACS-sorted CD8+CD4-CCR7+CD45RA+ naive T cells. CDR3 loop: CASSLDHTGTGEKLVF. The CDR3 nucleotides read TGTGCCAGCAGCTTAGATCACACAGGGACGGGTGAAAAACTGGTTTTT.